Below, one T cell receptor beta chain is given with its context. The protocol was immunoSEQ multiplex PCR, while the TCRdb copy is restricted to in-frame clones and leaves out a portion. The profile shows tens of thousands of clones, 91% of them singletons. This sample is part of a study of control samples from healthy donors and cancer patients. Germline CDR1 and CDR2: MNHEY and SVGEGT. Trimming took off 4 bases at V and 0 bases at J, with 9 bases between the two ends. The CDR3 is 14 residues long. This TCR derives from a man between 25 and 39 years old in good health. The specimen sequenced was blood. This sequence joins TRBV6-2 or TRBV6-3 and TRBJ1-2; maybe TRBD1 (6 bases). The chain's CDR3 is CASSSTGSNYGYTF. The CDR3 DNA reads as TGTGCCAGCAGTTCCACAGGGTCTAACTATGGCTACACCTTC.